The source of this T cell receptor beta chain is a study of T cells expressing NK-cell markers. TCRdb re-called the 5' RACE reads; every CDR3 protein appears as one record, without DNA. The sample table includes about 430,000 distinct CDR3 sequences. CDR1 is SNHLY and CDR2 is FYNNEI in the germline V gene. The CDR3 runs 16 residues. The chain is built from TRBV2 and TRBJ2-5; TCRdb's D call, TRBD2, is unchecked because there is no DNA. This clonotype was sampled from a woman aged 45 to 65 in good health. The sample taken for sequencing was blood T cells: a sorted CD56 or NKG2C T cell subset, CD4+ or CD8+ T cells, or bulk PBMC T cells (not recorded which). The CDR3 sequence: CASSELAGGLQETQYF.